The 20 T cell receptor beta chains below come from one sample, sequenced in a study of blood T cells in healthy people across ages. The authors ran a second PCR of 7 to 11 cycles using a sample-barcoded 5' primer and a J-beta primer mix. One entry per CDR3 protein, called by TCRdb with MiXCR from the 5' RACE reads. The table has hundreds of thousands of distinct CDR3 sequences, approximately 25% seen once. This sample was shared with a second study, whose subject was T cells of mothers and their children.

Sample: blood. Receptor source: a boy aged 5-17 years in good health.

At least ten counts were recorded for this clonotype. The chain joins TRBV27 to TRBJ2-5; TRBD2 is a possible D gene (5 bases). The end of the DNA aligns better with TRBJ2-7, so the J call may be wrong. This CDR3 spans 12 amino acids. In germline, CDR1 is MNHEY, CDR2 SMNVEV (reference sequence). Written as DNA, the CDR3 is TGTGCCAGCAGCTCCGGGGTGTACGAGCAGTACTTC. It specifies CASSSGVYEQYF.

This sequence joins TRBV20-1 and TRBJ1-2; D ambiguous. The CDR3 loop spans 11 amino acids. V lost 0 bases to trimming and J lost 10 bases, with 9 bases between them. Germline CDR1 is DFQATT and CDR2 is SNEGSKA (reference sequence). CDR3 in amino acids: CSAREASDYTF. The DNA of the CDR3 is TGCAGTGCTAGAGAGGCGAGTGACTACACCTTC.

A single count supports this clonotype. This rearrangement joins TRBV28 to TRBJ2-6; perhaps TRBD2 as D (5 bases). Trimming removed 0 bases at V and 0 bases at J, with 6 bases between. Germline-derived CDR1 and CDR2 are MDHEN and SYDVKM. The CDR3 is made up of 16 amino acids. CDR3 nucleotide sequence: TGTGCCAGCAGTTTATGGAGGGACTCTGGGGCCAACGTCCTGACTTTC. This sequence encodes CASSLWRDSGANVLTF. The full variable domain, its missing parts supplied by reference TRBV28 and TRBJ2-6, is DVKVTQSSRYLVKRTGEKVFLECVQDMDHENMFWYRQDPGLGLRLIYFSYDVKMKEKGDIPEGYSVSREKKERFSLILESASTNQTSMYLCASSLWRDSGANVLTFGAGSRLTVL.

The count of this clonotype is one. This sequence joins TRBV15 and TRBJ1-4; D is uncertain. This CDR3 is built from 14 residues. Trimming removed 1 base from V and 11 bases from J, with 14 bases in between. CDR1 and CDR2 (germline): LNHNV, YYDKDF (reference sequence). CDR3 nucleotide sequence: TGTGCCACCAGCAGAGGGTCCTACAAGGAGAAACTGTTTTTT. Protein: CATSRGSYKEKLFF. Using reference TRBV15 and TRBJ1-4 for the parts outside the CDR3, the full variable domain is DAMVIQNPRYQVTQFGKPVTLSCSQTLNHNVMYWYQQKSSQAPKLLFHYYDKDFNNEADTPDNFQSRRPNTSFCFLDIRSPGLGDTAMYLCATSRGSYKEKLFFGSGTQLSVL.

The CDR3 loop is CASSRRLTYISRDTQYF. The CDR3 nucleotides are TGTGCCAGCAGCCGGAGATTGACCTACATCTCCCGAGATACGCAGTATTTT. The chain is built from TRBV7-2 and TRBJ2-3; D is undetermined. The CDR3 covers 17 residues. Germline loops: CDR1 SGHTA, CDR2 FQGNSA. The germline V and J ends were trimmed by 5 bases and 5 bases, with 23 bases remaining between them.

This chain links TRBV14 with TRBJ2-5; TRBD2 matches at 9 bases. V lost 3 bases to trimming and J lost 8 bases; unmatched junction nucleotides: 10. The germline CDR1 and CDR2 sequences are SGHDN and FVKESK. The CDR3 runs to 15 residues. The CDR3 is CASSHLLAGPLTQYF. DNA for the CDR3: TGTGCCAGCAGCCACCTTCTAGCGGGACCGCTCACCCAGTACTTC.

The V call is TRBV6-1, the J call TRBJ1-4; D call uncertain. Deletions cut 2 bases from V and 0 bases from J, with 10 bases between. Germline V gene sequence: CDR1 MNHNS, CDR2 SASEGT. The CDR3 sequence is 16 residues long. This chain's CDR3 is CASSERTVATNEKLFF. Here the CDR3 DNA reads TGTGCCAGCAGTGAACGGACCGTTGCAACTAATGAAAAACTGTTTTTT.

The table lists this clonotype with a few counts. The CDR3 DNA is TGCAGTGCTAGGCGGGGGGTCTCGGATGAGCAGTTCTTC. Translation: CSARRGVSDEQFF. The chain joins TRBV20-1 to TRBJ2-5; 8 positions agree with TRBD2. The DNA end lines up better with TRBJ2-1; the J call may be wrong. The CDR3 runs 13 residues. Germline V gene data show CDR1 as DFQATT and CDR2 as SNEGSKA (reference sequence).

This chain joins TRBV12-3 or TRBV12-4 and TRBJ1-1; 7 nucleotides align to TRBD1. J lost 1 base, V lost 6 bases, and 5 bases had no gene match. This CDR3 has 14 amino acids. CDR3 loop: CASRNRGGNTEAFF. The CDR3 DNA follows: TGTGCCAGCAGGAACAGGGGAGGGAACACTGAAGCTTTCTTT.

This clonotype was seen more than once but under ten times. The CDR3 bases are TGTGCCAGCAGTTACTCGGCTAGGGAGGGGTCTGGCTATGGCTACACCTTC. It codes for CASSYSAREGSGYGYTF. The rearrangement joins TRBV6-5 to TRBJ1-2, with a tentative D call TRBD1 (5 bases). CDR3 length: 17 residues. V was trimmed by 0 bases and J by 4 bases, leaving 18 bases between them. Germline CDR1 and CDR2: MNHEY and SVGAGI.

This chain uses TRBV5-1 with TRBJ2-1, with unresolved D. CDR3 length: 17 amino acids. V lost 0 bases to trimming and J lost 0 bases, with 13 bases between them. Germline CDR1 is SGHRS and CDR2 is YFSETQ. The CDR3 sequence is CASSLVLLPNSYNEQFF. CDR3 bases: TGCGCCAGCAGCTTGGTACTGCTTCCAAACTCCTACAATGAGCAGTTCTTC.

The rearrangement links TRBV18 to TRBJ2-7; 9 nucleotides agree with TRBD1. Per the germline V gene, CDR1 is KGHSH and CDR2 is LQKENI. The CDR3 totals 13 residues. The V segment lost 8 bases and the J segment 7 bases; nucleotides outside the gene matches: 9. The CDR3 nucleotides read TGTGCCAGCCCACGGGACAGGGTCGGTGAGCAGTACTTC. Its translation: CASPRDRVGEQYF.

There are a few counts of this clonotype. The J gene is TRBJ2-5, the V gene TRBV6-5; no clear D. CDR1 is MNHEY, CDR2 SVGAGI, per germline. Between the trimmed V and J ends, which lost 0 bases and 2 bases, there was a span of 7 bases. This CDR3 has 14 amino acids. The CDR3 sequence: CASSYSPGQETQYF. The DNA of the CDR3 is TGTGCCAGCAGTTACTCGCCGGGTCAAGAGACCCAGTACTTC.

This clonotype was counted only a few times. The DNA for the CDR3 is TGTGCCAGCAGGCAGGGACAGAAAGAGACCCAGTACTTC. Translating it yields CASRQGQKETQYF. The chain employs TRBV7-2 and TRBJ2-5, with TRBD1 matching over 7 bases. The junction had 4 bases not matched to a gene; V was cut back by 6 bases and J by 3 bases. Germline assignment: CDR1 SGHTA and CDR2 FQGNSA. There are 13 residues in the CDR3.

This clonotype has only a few counts. J is TRBJ2-3 and V is TRBV11-2; D remains unclear. Germline V gives CDR1 SGHAT, CDR2 FQNNGV. The CDR3 runs 15 residues. Trimming pared 1 base from V and 0 bases from J, leaving 8 bases between. The CDR3 nucleotides are TGTGCCAGCAGCTTAGTGGTGGTTAGCACAGATACGCAGTATTTT. Translation: CASSLVVVSTDTQYF.

Only a few counts were recorded for this clonotype. The V call is TRBV12-5, the J call TRBJ2-1, with D maybe TRBD1 (6 bases). The germline gives CDR1 LGHNT, CDR2 FRNRAP. V shed 7 bases and J shed 5 bases, with 12 bases lying between them. This CDR3 has 13 amino acids. DNA of the CDR3: TGTGCTAGTGCCAAGGCAGGGGACAATGAGCAGTTCTTC. This encodes CASAKAGDNEQFF.

This clonotype turned up a few times. The chain uses TRBV9 and TRBJ2-5, with a tentative D call TRBD2 (6 bases). V gave up 3 bases and J gave up 3 bases, with 15 bases separating them. Germline CDR1 SGDLS, CDR2 YYNGEE. CDR3 length: 15 residues. CDR3: CASSAGDLTKETQYF. DNA for the CDR3: TGTGCCAGCAGCGCGGGGGACTTAACAAAAGAGACCCAGTACTTC.

The chain combines TRBV9 with TRBJ1-1; D call uncertain. CDR3 length: 14 amino acids. CDR1 and CDR2 (germline): SGDLS, YYNGEE. The germline V and J ends were trimmed by 0 bases and 3 bases, with 9 bases remaining between them. The CDR3 DNA reads TGTGCCAGCAGCGTAGTTGGTGATGACACTGAAGCTTTCTTT. Protein sequence: CASSVVGDDTEAFF.

CDR3 nucleotide sequence: TGTGCCAGCGTCGGTGGCAGGGGTCAGGGTAACCGAGGAGGTGAGCAGTTCTTC. Its translation: CASVGGRGQGNRGGEQFF. The rearrangement joins TRBV25-1 to TRBJ2-1; the D gene is possibly TRBD1 (6 bases). The CDR3 extends over 18 amino acids. Germline lookup yields CDR1 MGHDK and CDR2 SYGVNS. V was trimmed by 8 bases and J by 9 bases, leaving 32 bases between them.

The chain links TRBV5-1 to TRBJ2-7, with a weak D call TRBD2 (6 bases). CDR1 and CDR2 from the germline V gene are SGHRS and YFSETQ. The CDR3 consists of 13 residues. With 5 bases removed from V and 8 bases from J, the gap between germline ends came to 17 bases. CDR3 residues: CASRTPGGYKQYF. In nucleotides, the CDR3 is TGCGCCAGCAGGACTCCAGGAGGGTACAAGCAGTACTTC.